The 6 T cell receptor beta chains listed next were all sequenced from one sample in a study of blood T cell repertoires in COVID-19. Here immunoSEQ multiplex PCR was the method, and the copy in TCRdb shows in-frame clones only, minus some. Altogether roughly 350,000 clones are present, around 90% being singletons, with the ten largest covering under 3.5%. Sequencing was performed on peripheral blood. These receptors originate from a young woman who had recovered from COVID-19.

This chain joins TRBV6-2 or TRBV6-3 and TRBJ2-1; 14 bases match TRBD2. There are 17 residues in the CDR3. V lost 2 bases to trimming and J lost 7 bases; unmatched junction nucleotides: 7. Germline V gives CDR1 MNHEY, CDR2 SVGEGT. The CDR3 reads CASSYAGTSGSTNEQFF. CDR3 DNA sequence: TGTGCCAGCAGTTACGCCGGGACTAGCGGGAGCACGAATGAGCAGTTCTTC.

The gene calls are TRBV24-1 and TRBJ1-2, with a weak D call TRBD1 (6 bases). This CDR3 has 12 residues. Germline CDR1 and CDR2: KGHDR and SFDVKD. V was clipped by 4 bases and J by 8 bases, with 10 bases between them. The CDR3 spells CATSDADSGYTF. CDR3 sequence (DNA): TGTGCCACCAGTGACGCGGACAGCGGCTACACCTTC.

V gene TRBV5-8 combines with J gene TRBJ1-5; TRBD1 might be the D (6 bases). Trimming took 1 base from V and 11 from J, leaving 25 bases between them. The CDR3 covers 17 residues. Germline loops: CDR1 SGHTS, CDR2 YDEGEE. CDR3: CASSLYRVKEDIKSQHF. CDR3 nucleotide sequence: TGTGCCAGCAGCTTGTACAGGGTAAAGGAGGACATCAAGTCCCAGCATTTT.

V is TRBV18 and J is TRBJ2-1; a weak D match, TRBD2 (6 bases). This CDR3 region has 16 residues. Trimming cost V 6 bases and J 0 bases, with 15 bases left between them. Germline CDR1 and CDR2: KGHSH and LQKENI. The DNA for the CDR3 is TGTGCCAGCTCCACCTTAAAGGGAGGCTCCTACAATGAGCAGTTCTTC. Its protein product is CASSTLKGGSYNEQFF.

The V call is TRBV7-2, the J call TRBJ2-3; 9 positions agree with TRBD2. With 3 bases clipped from V and 2 bases from J, the junction kept 3 bases outside the gene matches. The length of the CDR3 is 15 residues. In germline, CDR1 is SGHTA, CDR2 FQGNSA. Here the CDR3 DNA reads TGTGCCAGCAGCTTCCGACTAGCGGCCACAGATACGCAGTATTTT. Its protein is CASSFRLAATDTQYF. Drawing the rest from reference TRBV7-2 and TRBJ2-3, the complete variable domain is GAGVSQSPSNKVTEKGKDVELRCDPISGHTALYWYRQSLGQGLEFLIYFQGNSAPDKSGLPSDRFSAERTGGSVSTLTIQRTQQEDSAVYLCASSFRLAATDTQYFGPGTRLTVL.

This sequence joins TRBV24-1 and TRBJ1-5; D perhaps matches TRBD1 (6 bases). V was shortened by 3 bases and J by 4 bases, with 12 bases between the two germline ends. The CDR3 consists of 15 residues. Germline CDR1 reads KGHDR; CDR2 reads SFDVKD. CDR3 bases: TGTGCCACCAGTGATCCGACAGGAGAGAATCAGCCCCAGCATTTT. Its protein product is CATSDPTGENQPQHF.